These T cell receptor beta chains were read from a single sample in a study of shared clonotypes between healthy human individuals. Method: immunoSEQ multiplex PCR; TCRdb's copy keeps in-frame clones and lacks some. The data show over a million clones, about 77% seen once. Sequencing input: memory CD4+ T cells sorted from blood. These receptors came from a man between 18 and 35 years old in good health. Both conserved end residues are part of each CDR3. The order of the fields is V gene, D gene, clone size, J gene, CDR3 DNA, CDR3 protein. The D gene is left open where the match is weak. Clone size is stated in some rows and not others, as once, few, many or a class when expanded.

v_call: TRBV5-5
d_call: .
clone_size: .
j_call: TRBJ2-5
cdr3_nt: TGTGCCAGCAGCCAATCCTCGGCGGCCTCCCAAGAGACCCAGTACTTC
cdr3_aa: CASSQSSAASQETQYF

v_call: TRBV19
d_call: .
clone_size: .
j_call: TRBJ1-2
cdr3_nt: TGTGCCAGTAGTTCGGGGCTTAACTATGGCTACACCTTC
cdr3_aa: CASSSGLNYGYTF

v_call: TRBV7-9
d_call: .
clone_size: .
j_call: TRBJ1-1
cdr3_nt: TGTGCCAGCAGCGCACAGGGTTATACTGAAGCTTTCTTT
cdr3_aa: CASSAQGYTEAFF

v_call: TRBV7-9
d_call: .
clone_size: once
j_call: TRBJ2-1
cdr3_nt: TGTGCCAGCAGCTTTGATGGAGCCCGGAATGAGCAGTTCTTC
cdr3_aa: CASSFDGARNEQFF

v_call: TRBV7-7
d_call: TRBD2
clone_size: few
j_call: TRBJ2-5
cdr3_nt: TGTGCTAGCAGCTTACGGAGGGCGGGGGGTGCGGAGACCCAGTACTTC
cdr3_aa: CASSLRRAGGAETQYF

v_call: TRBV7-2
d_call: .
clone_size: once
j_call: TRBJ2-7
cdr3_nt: TGTGCCAGCAGCTTAGGGGGGGCGGGCTACGAGCAGTACTTC
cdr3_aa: CASSLGGAGYEQYF

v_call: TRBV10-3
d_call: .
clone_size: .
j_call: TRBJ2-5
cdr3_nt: TGTGCCATCAGTGAGAGAGGACCAGGGGAGACCCAGTACTTC
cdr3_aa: CAISERGPGETQYF

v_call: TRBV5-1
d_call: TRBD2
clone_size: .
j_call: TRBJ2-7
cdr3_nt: TGCGCCAGCAGCGTCGAAGGACTAGCGGGGATCTACGAGCAGTACTTC
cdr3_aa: CASSVEGLAGIYEQYF

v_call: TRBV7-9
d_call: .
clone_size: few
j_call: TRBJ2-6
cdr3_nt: TGTGCCAGCTCTGGGGCCAACGTCCTGACTTTC
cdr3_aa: CASSGANVLTF

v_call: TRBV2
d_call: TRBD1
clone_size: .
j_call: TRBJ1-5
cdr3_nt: TGTGCCAGCAGCTGGGGCGGGACAGGTACTAGCAATCAGCCCCAGCATTTT
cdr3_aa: CASSWGGTGTSNQPQHF

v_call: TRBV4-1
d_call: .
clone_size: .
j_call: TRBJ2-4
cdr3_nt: TGCGCCAGCAGCCAAGTTGGGCAGGGATCGGGCAAAAACATTCAGTACTTC
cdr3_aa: CASSQVGQGSGKNIQYF

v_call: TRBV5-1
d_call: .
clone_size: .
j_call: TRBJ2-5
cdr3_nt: TGCGCCAGCAGCTTGTCTTCTAGCGCGGGGACCCAGTACTTC
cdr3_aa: CASSLSSSAGTQYF

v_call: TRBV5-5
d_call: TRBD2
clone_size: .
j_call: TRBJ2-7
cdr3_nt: TGTGCCAGCAGCTACGGCGGGGGGACCTACGAGCAGTACTTC
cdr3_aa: CASSYGGGTYEQYF

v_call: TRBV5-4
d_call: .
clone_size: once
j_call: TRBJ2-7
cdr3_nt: TGTGCCAGCAGCCCGGGCGGCAGGGACCTCTACGAGCAGTACTTC
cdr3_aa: CASSPGGRDLYEQYF

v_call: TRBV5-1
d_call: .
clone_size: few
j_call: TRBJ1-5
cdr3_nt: TGCGCCAGCAGCCTACGGGGGAGCCCGGATCAGCCCCAGCATTTT
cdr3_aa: CASSLRGSPDQPQHF

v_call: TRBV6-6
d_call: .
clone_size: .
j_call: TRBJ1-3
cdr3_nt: TGTGCCAGCAGCCCCTCAGGTCCAAGAAACACCATATATTTT
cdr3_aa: CASSPSGPRNTIYF

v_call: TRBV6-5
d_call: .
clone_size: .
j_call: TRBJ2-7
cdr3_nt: TGTGCCAGCAGCTTGCCGGGGAAGGGAGGCGAGCAGTACTTC
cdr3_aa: CASSLPGKGGEQYF

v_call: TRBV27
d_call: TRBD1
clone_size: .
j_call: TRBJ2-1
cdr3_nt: TGTGCCAGCAGTCCGCGGACAGGGATGATCGCCTACAATGAGCAGTTCTTC
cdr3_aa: CASSPRTGMIAYNEQFF

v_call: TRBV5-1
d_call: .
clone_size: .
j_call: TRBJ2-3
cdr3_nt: TGCGCCAGCAGCTTGTCATGGGGCACAGATACGCAGTATTTT
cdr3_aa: CASSLSWGTDTQYF

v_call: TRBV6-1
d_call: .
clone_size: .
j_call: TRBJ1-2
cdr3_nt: TGTGCCAGCAGTACAGACCCAGCTAACTATGGCTACACCTTC
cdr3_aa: CASSTDPANYGYTF

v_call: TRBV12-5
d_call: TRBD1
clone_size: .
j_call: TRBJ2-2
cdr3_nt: TGTGCTTCCCGACAGGGCGATACCGGGGAGCTGTTTTTT
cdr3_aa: CASRQGDTGELFF

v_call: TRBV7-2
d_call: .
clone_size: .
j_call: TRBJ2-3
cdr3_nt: TGTGCCAGCAGCTTAGGGGGGGACAGCTCTACGCAGTATTTT
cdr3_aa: CASSLGGDSSTQYF

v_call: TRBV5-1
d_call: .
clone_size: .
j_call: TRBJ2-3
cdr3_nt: TGCGCCAGCAGCGTCGGCTTTACAGGGAACAAGTCAGATACGCAGTATTTT
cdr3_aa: CASSVGFTGNKSDTQYF

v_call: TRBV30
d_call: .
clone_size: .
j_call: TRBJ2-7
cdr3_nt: TGTGCCTGGAGTGTGGGGGGCACTTCCTACGAGCAGTACTTC
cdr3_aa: CAWSVGGTSYEQYF

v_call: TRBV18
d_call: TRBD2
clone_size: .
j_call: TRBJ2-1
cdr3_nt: TGTGCCAGCTCACTTTGGACTAGCGGGGGTTACAATGAGCAGTTCTTC
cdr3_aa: CASSLWTSGGYNEQFF

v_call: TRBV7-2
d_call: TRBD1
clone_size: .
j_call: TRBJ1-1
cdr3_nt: TGTGCCAGCAGCTTAAGGGATGCCGGGACAGGGTGGCCCTCCCCTGAAGCTTTCTTT
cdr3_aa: CASSLRDAGTGWPSPEAFF

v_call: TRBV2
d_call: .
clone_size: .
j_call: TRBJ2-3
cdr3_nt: TGTGCCAGCAGTGAAGGGGGCGCAGATACGCAGTATTTT
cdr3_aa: CASSEGGADTQYF

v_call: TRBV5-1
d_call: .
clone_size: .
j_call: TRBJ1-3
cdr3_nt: TGCGCCAGCAGCGTCGACAGCGGGGCTGGAAACACCATATATTTT
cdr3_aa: CASSVDSGAGNTIYF

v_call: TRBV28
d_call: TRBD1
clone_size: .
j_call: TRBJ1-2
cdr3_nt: TGTGCCAGCAGTTTATTCCATCAAGGACAGGGATATGGCTACACCTTC
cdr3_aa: CASSLFHQGQGYGYTF

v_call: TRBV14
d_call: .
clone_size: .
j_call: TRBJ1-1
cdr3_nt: TGTGCCAGCAGCCAATTCACTGAAGCTTTCTTT
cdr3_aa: CASSQFTEAFF

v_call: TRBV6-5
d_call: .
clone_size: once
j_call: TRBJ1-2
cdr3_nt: TGTGCCAGCATGGGTCCTCCTTTCGGCTACACCTTC
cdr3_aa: CASMGPPFGYTF

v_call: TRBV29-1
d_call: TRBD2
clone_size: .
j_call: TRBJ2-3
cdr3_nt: TGCAGCTCCCGACTAGCGGGGGCGTCCACAGATACGCAGTATTTT
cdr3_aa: CSSRLAGASTDTQYF

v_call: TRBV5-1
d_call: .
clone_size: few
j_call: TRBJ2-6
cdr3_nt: TGCGCCAGCAGCCTTATCCAGAGCTCTGGGGCCAACGTCCTGACTTTC
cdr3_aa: CASSLIQSSGANVLTF

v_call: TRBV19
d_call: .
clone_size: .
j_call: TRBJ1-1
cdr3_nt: TGTGCCAGGAGCCGACAGCTTGAAGCTTTCTTT
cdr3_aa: CARSRQLEAFF

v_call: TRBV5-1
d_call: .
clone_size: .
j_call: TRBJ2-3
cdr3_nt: TGCGCCAGCAGCTCTCCGGGCACAGATACGCAGTATTTT
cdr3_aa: CASSSPGTDTQYF

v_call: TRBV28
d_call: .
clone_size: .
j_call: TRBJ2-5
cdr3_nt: TGTGCCAGCAGTGGGCTGAAGACGGGGTCCCAAGAGACCCAGTACTTC
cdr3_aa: CASSGLKTGSQETQYF